A selection of T cell receptor beta chains follows, all from one sample in a study of cytomegalovirus exposure and HLA in healthy donors. Produced via immunoSEQ multiplex PCR; TCRdb's table is partial and in-frame only. The sample has approximately 100,000 clones; roughly 76% are singletons. The sequencing input was PBMCs. These receptors were collected from a man aged 45-60 years in good health and CMV-seronegative. Each CDR3 is given with its conserved first and last residue. The listing skips clone size in some rows; elsewhere it reads once, few, many or a size class.

clone_size	j_call	v_call	cdr3_aa
few	TRBJ2-7	TRBV30	CAWRGQGAGAEQYF
NA	TRBJ2-2	TRBV6-6	CASSQGQANTGELFF
NA	TRBJ2-1	TRBV5-4	CASRPAAYNEQFF
NA	TRBJ2-7	TRBV2	CASSATGTGSYEQYF
NA	TRBJ2-5	TRBV7-2	CASSQLGQVQETQYF
NA	TRBJ2-3	TRBV10-1	CASSDYSRGAGGTQYF
NA	TRBJ2-7	TRBV7-2	CASILQAGGPGEQYF
NA	TRBJ1-4	TRBV28	CASRSHRDTEKLFF
NA	TRBJ1-2	TRBV12-5	CASGLVLGTDTPRSGYTF
NA	TRBJ1-2	TRBV6-5	CASSYTTEFYNYGYTF
NA	TRBJ1-1	TRBV4-1	CASSTRQNTEAFF
NA	TRBJ1-1	TRBV28	CASSLVAPMNTEAFF
few	TRBJ1-5	TRBV28	CASSPGFNQPQHF
NA	TRBJ1-1	TRBV19	CASSIWQGGRGTEAFF
NA	TRBJ1-1	TRBV6-4	CASTAGFEITEAFF
NA	TRBJ1-2	TRBV27	CASSGVHGYTF